Included here is one T cell receptor (beta chain) sequence, with context. Its target is not known. TCRdb's table, derived via immunoSEQ multiplex PCR, lists solely in-frame clones and lacks some. The table has over 55,000 clones, roughly 76% seen once. The data derive from a study of a mutant IDH1 vaccine in newly diagnosed glioma. Study details: Vaccines were first given 4-6 weeks after radiotherapy alone, or with temozolomide cycles. Before enrollment, patients got radiotherapy alone, temozolomide alone, or mostly the combination.

The study, taken as a whole, reports: Changes to the top peripheral T cell clonotypes appeared unrelated to pseudoprogression.

Per germline, CDR1 MNHEY and CDR2 SVGAGI. There are 14 residues in the CDR3. V lost 7 bases, J lost 4 bases, and 15 bases lay in between. Time point of the sample: week 35, safety follow-up. It was 300 ug of mutant IDH1 20-mer peptide that made up each vaccine dose, given with topical imiquimod. Source: PBMCs, taken from a glioma patient whose treatment included an IDH1 peptide vaccine. This chain links TRBV6-5 with TRBJ2-3, with D perhaps TRBD2 (7 bases). The clonotype was recovered from a man aged 35 to 55 with glioma. The CDR3 reads CASNWGGRADTQYF. Written as DNA, the CDR3 is TGTGCCAGCAACTGGGGGGGGCGGGCAGATACGCAGTATTTT.